This TCR beta chain was sequenced for a study of vaccination and CD4 T cells after COVID-19. As for this clonotype: The antigen is undetermined.

Treatment of the sample: approximately 11-day PBMC culture with coronavirus spike peptide pools or control peptides (ViraFEST assay). Fewer than 2.5 million PBMCs went into each well for culture with around 10 IU/ml IL-2 and about 10 ug/ml peptide pools. An Oncomine TCR Beta short-read assay was used to sequence the DNA from cultured CD4+ T cells. One entry per CDR3 protein results from TCRdb running MiXCR on the PCR reads. The sample lists about 11,000 distinct CDR3 sequences, roughly 82% occurring once. Trimming shortened V by 3 bases and J by 8 bases, and 13 bases separated the two germline ends. This CDR3 has 13 amino acids. Germline CDR1 and CDR2: SGHTA and FQGNSA.

The sample consisted of CD4+ T cells from blood, cultured in vitro. This chain joins TRBV7-2 and TRBJ1-2; D call uncertain. The receptor's source is a human donor who had recovered from COVID-19. Here the CDR3 reads CASSLGLSGGYTF. As DNA, the CDR3 is TGTGCCAGCAGCTTGGGTCTTTCGGGAGGCTACACCTTC.